The 11 T cell receptor beta chains in this list originate from one sample, sequenced in a study of T cell responses to AZD1222 COVID-19 vaccine. TCRdb keeps only in-frame clones here, not all; method: immunoSEQ multiplex PCR. This table has about 54,000 clones, 80% to 90% appearing once. Sequenced material: peripheral blood, taken on day 0 of AZD1222 vaccination. The receptors stem from an adult in good health.

This sequence joins TRBV15 and TRBJ2-1; 7 bases agree with TRBD2. V shed 0 bases, J shed 13 bases, and the junction held 9 bases outside the gene matches. This CDR3 is 14 amino acids long. The V gene's germline CDR1 is LNHNV and CDR2 YYDKDF (reference sequence). CDR3 in DNA: TGTGCCACCAGCAGAGATAGACTAGCTCCTAACCAGTTCTTC. Amino acids: CATSRDRLAPNQFF.

The chain carries TRBV2 and TRBJ2-3; D call uncertain. Trimming left V 4 bases short and J 10 bases short, with 9 bases between. Germline lookup yields CDR1 SNHLY and CDR2 FYNNEI. The CDR3 is 11 residues long. The CDR3: CASSVTLPQYF. CDR3 nucleotides: TGTGCCAGCAGTGTAACTCTGCCGCAGTATTTT.

This sequence joins TRBV4-1 and TRBJ2-2; 10 nucleotides match TRBD2. CDR3 length: 15 amino acids. Germline assignment: CDR1 MGHRA and CDR2 YSYEKL. V trimming: 5 bases; J trimming: 5 bases; junction bases outside the gene matches: 5. CDR3 DNA sequence: TGCGCCAGCAGCTCAAAGCGGGAGGGGACCGGGGAGCTGTTTTTT. Residues: CASSSKREGTGELFF.

The rearrangement uses TRBV5-1 and TRBJ1-1; no clear D gene. Deletions cut 1 base from V and 1 base from J, with 8 bases between. Germline V gives CDR1 SGHRS, CDR2 YFSETQ. This CDR3 contains 14 residues. For the CDR3, the DNA is TGCGCCAGCAGCTTGCAATCGGCGAACACTGAAGCTTTCTTT. Its translation is CASSLQSANTEAFF.

The rearrangement joins TRBV18 to TRBJ2-1, with 9 bases identical to TRBD1. Germline trimming cut 5 bases from V and 5 bases from J; bases unmatched to any gene: 7. In germline, CDR1 is KGHSH, CDR2 LQKENI. The CDR3 length is 15 residues. CDR3 residues: CASSFRTGADNEQFF. The CDR3 DNA is TGTGCCAGCTCATTTAGGACAGGGGCCGACAATGAGCAGTTCTTC.

The chain combines TRBV9 with TRBJ2-2; TRBD2 aligns across 14 bases. The V segment lost 4 bases and the J segment 4 bases; nucleotides outside the gene matches: 9. The V gene's germline CDR1 is SGDLS and CDR2 YYNGEE. The CDR3 totals 18 residues. DNA for the CDR3: TGTGCCAGCAGCCCAGGGACTAGCGGGAGTGGAGCCACCGGGGAGCTGTTTTTT. It is translated as CASSPGTSGSGATGELFF.

The chain has TRBV28 and TRBJ2-3; D is unresolved. The CDR3 contains 12 residues. V lost 5 bases to trimming and J lost 5 bases, with 8 bases between them. Looked up from germline, CDR1 is MDHEN and CDR2 is SYDVKM. CDR3 protein: CASSRAGDTQYF. The CDR3 coding sequence is TGTGCCAGCAGTAGGGCAGGAGATACGCAGTATTTT.

This sequence joins TRBV27 and TRBJ2-3, with D hard to call. The CDR3 runs to 14 residues. V shed 3 bases and J shed 0 bases, with 7 bases lying between them. Per the germline V gene, CDR1 is MNHEY and CDR2 is SMNVEV (reference sequence). The CDR3 protein is CASSFLGSTDTQYF. For the CDR3, the DNA is TGTGCCAGCAGTTTTCTGGGTAGCACAGATACGCAGTATTTT.

The chain combines TRBV5-1 with TRBJ1-5; the D gene is possibly TRBD1 (5 bases). CDR3 length equals 16 residues. Germline V lookup: CDR1 SGHRS, CDR2 YFSETQ. Between the trimmed V and J ends, which lost 0 bases and 0 bases, there was a span of 10 bases. The CDR3 is CASSLGEGDSNQPQHF. The CDR3 DNA reads TGCGCCAGCAGCTTGGGGGAAGGGGATAGCAATCAGCCCCAGCATTTT.

The chain couples TRBV6-1 to TRBJ1-2, with D unclear. This CDR3 spans 10 amino acids. V was cut by 3 bases and J by 10 bases, with 6 bases left in between. From germline, CDR1 is MNHNS and CDR2 SASEGT. This CDR3 is CASSEFLYTF. CDR3 nucleotide sequence: TGTGCCAGCAGTGAGTTTCTCTACACCTTC.

V and J are TRBV19 and TRBJ1-3; D remains ambiguous. The V end lost 2 bases, the J end lost 0 bases, and 8 bases lay between the germline ends. Germline V gives CDR1 LNHDA, CDR2 SQIVND (reference sequence). The CDR3 consists of 15 residues. The DNA for the CDR3 is TGTGCCAGTAGTATACAGGCGGGCTCTGGAAACACCATATATTTT. Translation: CASSIQAGSGNTIYF.